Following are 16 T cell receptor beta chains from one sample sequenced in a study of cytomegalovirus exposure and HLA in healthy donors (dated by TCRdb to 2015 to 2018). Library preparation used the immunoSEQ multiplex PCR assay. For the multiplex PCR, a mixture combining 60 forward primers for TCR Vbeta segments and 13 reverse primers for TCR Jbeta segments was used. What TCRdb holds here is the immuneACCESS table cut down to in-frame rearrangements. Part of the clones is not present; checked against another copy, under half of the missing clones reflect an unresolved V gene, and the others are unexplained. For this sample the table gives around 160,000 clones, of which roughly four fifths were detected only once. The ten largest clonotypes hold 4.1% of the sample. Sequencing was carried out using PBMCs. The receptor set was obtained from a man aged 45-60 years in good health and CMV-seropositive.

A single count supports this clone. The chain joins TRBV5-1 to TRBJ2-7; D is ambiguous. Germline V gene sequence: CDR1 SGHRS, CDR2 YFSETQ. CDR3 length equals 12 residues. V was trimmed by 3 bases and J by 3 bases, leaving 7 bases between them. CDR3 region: CASSSGGYEQYF. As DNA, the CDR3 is TGCGCCAGCAGCTCGGGTGGCTACGAGCAGTACTTC.

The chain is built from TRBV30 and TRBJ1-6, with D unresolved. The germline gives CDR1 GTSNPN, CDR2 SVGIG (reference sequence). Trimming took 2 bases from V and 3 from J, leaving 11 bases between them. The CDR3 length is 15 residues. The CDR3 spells CAWSPGVNYNSPLHF. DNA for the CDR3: TGTGCCTGGAGTCCAGGCGTAAACTATAATTCACCCCTCCACTTT.

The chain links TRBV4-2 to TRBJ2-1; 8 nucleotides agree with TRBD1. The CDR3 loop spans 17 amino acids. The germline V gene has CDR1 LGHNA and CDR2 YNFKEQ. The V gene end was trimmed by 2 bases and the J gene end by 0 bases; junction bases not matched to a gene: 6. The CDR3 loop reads CASSQLHRGSSYNEQFF. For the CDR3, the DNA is TGTGCCAGCAGCCAACTACACAGGGGGAGCTCCTACAATGAGCAGTTCTTC.

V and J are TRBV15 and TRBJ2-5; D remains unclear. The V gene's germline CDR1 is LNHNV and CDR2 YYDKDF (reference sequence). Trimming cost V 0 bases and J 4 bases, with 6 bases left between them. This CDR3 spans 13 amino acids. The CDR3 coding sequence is TGTGCCACCAGCAGAGATCCGGGAGAGACCCAGTACTTC. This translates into CATSRDPGETQYF. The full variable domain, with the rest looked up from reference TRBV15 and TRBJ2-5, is DAMVIQNPRYQVTQFGKPVTLSCSQTLNHNVMYWYQQKSSQAPKLLFHYYDKDFNNEADTPDNFQSRRPNTSFCFLDIRSPGLGDTAMYLCATSRDPGETQYFGPGTRLLVL.

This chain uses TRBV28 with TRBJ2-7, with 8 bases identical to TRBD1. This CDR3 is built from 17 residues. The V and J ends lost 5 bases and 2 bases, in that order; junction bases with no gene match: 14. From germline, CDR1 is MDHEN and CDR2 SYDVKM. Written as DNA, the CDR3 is TGTGCCAGCAGTAGCATTTCCAGGGGGCCGAACCCCTACGAGCAGTACTTC. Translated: CASSSISRGPNPYEQYF.

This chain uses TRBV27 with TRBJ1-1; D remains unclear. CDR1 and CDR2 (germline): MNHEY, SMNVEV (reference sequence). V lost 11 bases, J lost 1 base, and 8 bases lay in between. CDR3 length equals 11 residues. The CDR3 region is CAARGNTEAFF. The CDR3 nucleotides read TGTGCCGCACGGGGGAACACTGAAGCTTTCTTT.

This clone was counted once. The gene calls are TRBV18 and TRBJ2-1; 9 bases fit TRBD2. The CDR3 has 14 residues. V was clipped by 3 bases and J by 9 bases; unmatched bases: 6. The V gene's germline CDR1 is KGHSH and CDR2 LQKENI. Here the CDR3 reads CASSPSGGVGEQFF. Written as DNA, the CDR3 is TGTGCCAGCTCACCTAGCGGGGGAGTTGGTGAGCAGTTCTTC.

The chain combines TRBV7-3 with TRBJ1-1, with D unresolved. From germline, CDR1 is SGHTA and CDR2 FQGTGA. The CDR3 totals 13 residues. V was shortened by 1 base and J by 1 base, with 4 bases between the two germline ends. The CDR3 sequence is CASSLNRNTEAFF. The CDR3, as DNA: TGTGCCAGCAGCTTAAACAGGAACACTGAAGCTTTCTTT.

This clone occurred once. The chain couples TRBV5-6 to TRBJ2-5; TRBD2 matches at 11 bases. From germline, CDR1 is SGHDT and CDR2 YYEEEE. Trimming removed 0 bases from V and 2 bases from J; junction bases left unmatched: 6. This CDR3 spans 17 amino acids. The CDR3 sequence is CASSLEASGGPQETQYF. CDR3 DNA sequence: TGTGCCAGCAGCTTGGAGGCTAGCGGGGGGCCACAAGAGACCCAGTACTTC.

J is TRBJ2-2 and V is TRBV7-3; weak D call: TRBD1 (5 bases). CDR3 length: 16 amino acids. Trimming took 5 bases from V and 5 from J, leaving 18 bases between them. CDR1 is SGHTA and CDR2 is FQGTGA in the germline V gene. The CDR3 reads CASSPAGQGLTGELFF. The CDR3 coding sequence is TGTGCCAGCAGCCCCGCTGGCCAGGGATTAACCGGGGAGCTGTTTTTT.

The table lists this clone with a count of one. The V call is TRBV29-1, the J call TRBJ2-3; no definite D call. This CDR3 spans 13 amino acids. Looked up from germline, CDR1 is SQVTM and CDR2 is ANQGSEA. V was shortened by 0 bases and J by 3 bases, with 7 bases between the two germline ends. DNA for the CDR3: TGCAGCGTTGAAGAACTCTGGACAGATACGCAGTATTTT. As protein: CSVEELWTDTQYF.

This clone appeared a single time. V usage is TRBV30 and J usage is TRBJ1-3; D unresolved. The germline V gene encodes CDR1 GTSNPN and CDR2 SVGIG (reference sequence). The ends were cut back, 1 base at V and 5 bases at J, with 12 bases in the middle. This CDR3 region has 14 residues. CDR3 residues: CAWSARGKRNTIYF. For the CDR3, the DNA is TGTGCCTGGAGTGCTCGCGGCAAAAGAAACACCATATATTTT.

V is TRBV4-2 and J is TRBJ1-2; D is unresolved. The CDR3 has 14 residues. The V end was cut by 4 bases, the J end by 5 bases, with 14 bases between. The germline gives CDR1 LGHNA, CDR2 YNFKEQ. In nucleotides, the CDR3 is TGTGCCAGCAGCCCACCGGGGAGTACGTATGGCTACACCTTC. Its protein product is CASSPPGSTYGYTF.

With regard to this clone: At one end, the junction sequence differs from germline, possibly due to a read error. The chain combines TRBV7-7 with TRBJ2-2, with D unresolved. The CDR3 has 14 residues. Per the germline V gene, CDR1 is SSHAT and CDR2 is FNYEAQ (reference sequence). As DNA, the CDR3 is TGTGCTAGCAGCGCCGCTACTGCTATCGGGGAGCTGTTTTTT. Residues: CASSAATAIGELFF.

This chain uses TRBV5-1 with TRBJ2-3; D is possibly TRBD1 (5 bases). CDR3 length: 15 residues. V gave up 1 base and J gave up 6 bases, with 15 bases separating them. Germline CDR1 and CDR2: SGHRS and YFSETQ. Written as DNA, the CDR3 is TGCGCCAGCAGCTTGTCCGACAGAAGTATGGATACGCAGTATTTT. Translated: CASSLSDRSMDTQYF. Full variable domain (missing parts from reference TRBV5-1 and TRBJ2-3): KAGVTQTPRYLIKTRGQQVTLSCSPISGHRSVSWYQQTPGQGLQFLFEYFSETQRNKGNFPGRFSGRQFSNSRSEMNVSTLELGDSALYLCASSLSDRSMDTQYFGPGTRLTVL.

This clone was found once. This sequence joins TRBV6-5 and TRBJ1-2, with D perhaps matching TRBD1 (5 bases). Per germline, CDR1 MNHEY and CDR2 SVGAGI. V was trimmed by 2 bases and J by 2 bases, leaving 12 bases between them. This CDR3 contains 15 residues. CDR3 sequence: CASSYGGALNYGYTF. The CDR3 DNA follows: TGTGCCAGCAGTTACGGTGGGGCCCTCAACTATGGCTACACCTTC.